This T cell receptor beta chain was sequenced for a study of shared clonotypes between healthy human individuals. At the level of the study: Every donor yielded three CD4 naive, three CD4 memory, two CD8 naive and one CD8 memory plate.

Libraries were prepared by immunoSEQ multiplex PCR; TCRdb keeps only in-frame clonotypes and omits some of them. Of some 2,000,000 clones listed, roughly 96% are singletons. Germline V CDR1 and CDR2: KGHSH, LQKENI. There are 15 residues in the CDR3. Deletions cut 1 base from V and 6 bases from J, with 10 bases between. The source material was naive CD4+ T cells sorted from blood. Stated subset: CD45RA+ positively selected. The V call is TRBV18, the J call TRBJ1-6; no firm D call. The receptor's source is a man younger than 35 in good health. This CDR3 reads CASSPLPPVNSPLHF. In nucleotides, the CDR3 is TGTGCCAGCTCACCACTCCCCCCCGTTAATTCACCCCTCCACTTT.